This passage covers 20 T cell receptor beta chains from one sample sequenced in a study of breast tumors, draining lymph nodes, adjacent tissues. The lymph nodes were axillary draining lymph nodes from breast cancer patients. Each CDR3 protein gets one entry after TCRdb re-called the multiplex PCR reads with MiXCR. The sample has over 150,000 distinct CDR3 sequences; approximately 33% are singletons. Sequenced: axillary lymph node tissue. These receptors were collected from a female donor with breast cancer. Some clones in this sample may be carry-over from other donors' samples.

This clonotype was counted ten times or more. The gene calls are TRBV2 and TRBJ1-5; TRBD1 aligns across 9 bases. Germline V gene data show CDR1 as SNHLY and CDR2 as FYNNEI. V lost 8 bases to trimming and J lost 5 bases; unmatched junction nucleotides: 7. CDR3 length: 14 residues. CDR3 in amino acids: CASSGTGRDQPQHF. Written as DNA, the CDR3 is TGTGCCAGCTCCGGGACAGGGAGGGATCAGCCCCAGCATTTT.

This clonotype has at least ten counts. The chain uses TRBV6-1 and TRBJ2-6; TRBD2 is a possible D gene (6 bases). Trimming stripped 6 bases from V and 0 bases from J, with 21 bases between. The V gene's germline CDR1 is MNHNS and CDR2 SASEGT. This CDR3 contains 19 residues. CDR3 bases: TGTGCCAGCAGCCTGATGGTGGGGGGAAATCCCTCTGGGGCCAACGTCCTGACTTTC. It translates to CASSLMVGGNPSGANVLTF.

The chain uses TRBV3-1 and TRBJ2-2, with D unclear. V was pared by 3 bases and J by 2 bases, with 19 bases between. The germline gives CDR1 LGHDT, CDR2 YNNKEL (reference sequence). CDR3 length: 18 amino acids. The CDR3 DNA sequence: TGTGCCAGCAGCCAGGGCCGGGCCAGACCCCTTAACACCGGGGAGCTGTTTTTT. This codes for CASSQGRARPLNTGELFF.

This clonotype was picked up many times. J is TRBJ1-2 and V is TRBV7-9; no clear D. Trimming cost V 3 bases and J 2 bases, with 10 bases left between them. Germline CDR1 and CDR2: SEHNR and FQNEAQ (reference sequence). The CDR3 covers 14 residues. CDR3: CASSFLEGNYGYTF. The CDR3 DNA sequence: TGTGCCAGCAGCTTTCTAGAGGGCAACTATGGCTACACCTTC.

The chain couples TRBV7-3 to TRBJ2-5; D remains ambiguous. V dropped 5 bases and J dropped 5 bases, with 15 bases sitting between them. CDR1 and CDR2 from the germline V gene are SGHTA and FQGTGA. The CDR3 has 14 residues. The CDR3 sequence is CASSQTNTGETQYF. The CDR3 region has the DNA TGTGCCAGCAGCCAGACGAACACCGGGGAGACCCAGTACTTC.

Worth noting for this clonotype: The conserved phenylalanine or tryptophan is not found at the CDR3 terminus, so this likely reflects a read error. The chain has TRBV19 and TRBJ2-1; a possible D gene is TRBD1 (5 bases). V dropped 3 bases and J dropped 5 bases, with 17 bases sitting between them. The germline V gene has CDR1 LNHDA and CDR2 SQIVND (reference sequence). CDR3 length: 16 residues. The CDR3 DNA is TGTGCCAGTAGTATGTCTCAGCAGGGCGCCCACAATGAGCAGTTCTCC. Its protein product is CASSMSQQGAHNEQFS.

Of note for this clonotype: A much larger clonotype is one base distant, so this may be a read error. J is TRBJ2-1 and V is TRBV13; 8 bases line up with TRBD2. The CDR3 consists of 14 residues. Germline V lookup: CDR1 PRHDT, CDR2 FYEKMQ (reference sequence). With V trimmed by 3 bases and J by 8 bases, 6 bases remained unmatched. Here the CDR3 DNA reads TGTGCCAGCAGCTTGGAACTAGCGGACGATGAGCAGTTCTTC. Amino acid sequence: CASSLELADDEQFF.

The table lists this clonotype with many counts. The CDR3 bases are TGTGCCAGCAGCGGGCTCGACTACAATGAGCAGTTCTTC. It yields the protein CASSGLDYNEQFF. The V gene is TRBV7-9, the J gene TRBJ2-1; D is ambiguous. Germline CDR1 reads SEHNR; CDR2 reads FQNEAQ (reference sequence). There are 13 residues in the CDR3. V was shortened by 5 bases and J by 3 bases, with 8 bases between the two germline ends.

This chain links TRBV5-1 with TRBJ2-3; either TRBD1 or TRBD2 may fit D (5 bases each). CDR3 size: 16 residues. The V and J ends lost 6 bases and 3 bases respectively, with 20 bases between them. From germline, CDR1 is SGHRS and CDR2 YFSETQ. The CDR3 region has the DNA TGCGCCAGCACCCTTGGAGCCGGGACCACAACAGATACGCAGTATTTT. This gives the protein CASTLGAGTTTDTQYF. Full variable domain (remainder filled in from reference TRBV5-1 and TRBJ2-3): KAGVTQTPRYLIKTRGQQVTLSCSPISGHRSVSWYQQTPGQGLQFLFEYFSETQRNKGNFPGRFSGRQFSNSRSEMNVSTLELGDSALYLCASTLGAGTTTDTQYFGPGTRLTVL.

There are many counts of this clonotype. This chain links TRBV5-5 with TRBJ2-5; D is possibly TRBD1 (6 bases). CDR3 length equals 14 residues. CDR1 is SGHKS, CDR2 YYEKEE, per germline (reference sequence). Trimming pared 3 bases from V and 0 bases from J, leaving 9 bases between. The CDR3 DNA reads as TGTGCCAGCAGCTCGCAGGGGTACCAAGAGACCCAGTACTTC. Its protein is CASSSQGYQETQYF.

The sample holds many counts of this clonotype. The chain carries TRBV7-9 and TRBJ1-2; D not resolved. The CDR3 length is 14 residues. Trimming pared 3 bases from V and 2 bases from J, leaving 10 bases between. Germline-derived CDR1 and CDR2 are SEHNR and FQNEAQ (reference sequence). As DNA, the CDR3 is TGTGCCAGCAGCTTCCTCACAGACAACTATGGCTACACCTTC. This translates into CASSFLTDNYGYTF.

This clonotype was recorded many times. The chain couples TRBV10-3 to TRBJ2-7; maybe TRBD1 (6 bases). CDR1 is ENHRY, CDR2 SYGVKD, per germline. This CDR3 contains 14 residues. V lost 10 bases and J 1 base, leaving 17 bases between the germline ends. The chain's CDR3 is CANALDSRSYEQYF. The DNA for the CDR3 is TGTGCCAACGCATTGGACAGCCGGTCCTACGAGCAGTACTTC.

This clonotype has a handful of counts. A much larger clone lies a single base off, so this may be a read error. The J gene is TRBJ2-7, the V gene TRBV9; 11 bases agree with TRBD1. CDR1 SGDLS and CDR2 YYNGEE come from the germline V gene. The CDR3 runs 17 residues. The V and J ends lost 3 bases and 2 bases, in that order; junction bases with no gene match: 10. This CDR3 is CASSDSPGQGAAYEQYF. In DNA form, the CDR3 reads TGTGCCAGCAGCGATAGCCCTGGACAGGGGGCCGCCTACGAGCAGTACTTC.

This clonotype occurred many times. This chain connects TRBV24-1 to TRBJ2-1; TRBD2 agrees at 8 bases. CDR1 is KGHDR, CDR2 SFDVKD, per germline. Trimming removed 0 bases from V and 6 bases from J; junction bases left unmatched: 12. The CDR3 runs 18 residues. DNA for the CDR3: TGTGCCACCAGTGATTTGGGTGGAGCGGGGGCCATACTCAATGAGCAGTTCTTC. It translates to CATSDLGGAGAILNEQFF.

This chain uses TRBV3-1 with TRBJ2-3; D not resolved. The CDR3 has 14 amino acids. The germline V gene has CDR1 LGHDT and CDR2 YNNKEL (reference sequence). V lost 0 bases and J 1 base, leaving 5 bases between the germline ends. CDR3 protein: CASSQEFGTDTQYF. The CDR3 region has the DNA TGTGCCAGCAGCCAAGAATTTGGCACAGATACGCAGTATTTT.

V usage is TRBV20-1 and J usage is TRBJ2-3; D is tentatively TRBD1 or TRBD2 (5 bases each). The CDR3 consists of 14 residues. V dropped 1 base and J dropped 5 bases, with 13 bases sitting between them. Germline V gene data show CDR1 as DFQATT and CDR2 as SNEGSKA (reference sequence). CDR3 sequence reads: CSARGGRGGDTQYF. CDR3 DNA sequence: TGCAGTGCTAGAGGGGGGAGAGGCGGAGATACGCAGTATTTT.

In this sample, this clonotype turned up many times. The genes are TRBV6-2 or TRBV6-3 and TRBJ2-2; D is ambiguous. The CDR3 loop spans 12 amino acids. Germline V gene data show CDR1 as MNHEY and CDR2 as SVGEGT. V dropped 4 bases and J dropped 1 base, with 1 base sitting between them. The CDR3 DNA reads TGTGCCAGCAGTTGGAACACCGGGGAGCTGTTTTTT. Encoded protein: CASSWNTGELFF.

There are many counts of this clonotype. V gene TRBV5-8 combines with J gene TRBJ1-3; D not resolved. The V gene lost 2 bases and the J gene lost 0 bases, with 6 bases spanning the gap. Germline V CDR1 and CDR2: SGHTS, YDEGEE. The CDR3 is made up of 14 amino acids. CDR3 protein: CASSLDNSGNTIYF. For the CDR3, the DNA is TGTGCCAGCAGCTTAGATAACTCTGGAAACACCATATATTTT.

This clonotype has a handful of counts. Its ends do not fully match the called genes, so a read error is possible. V and J are TRBV7-2 and TRBJ1-3; D is possibly TRBD1 (6 bases). The germline CDR1 and CDR2 sequences are SGHTA and FQGNSA. This CDR3 contains 17 residues. The CDR3, as DNA: TGTGCCAGCAGCTTAGCGTTAGGGACATCCTCTGGAAACCCCATATATTTT. Amino acids: CASSLALGTSSGNPIYF.

This clonotype has at least ten counts. V gene TRBV6-2 or TRBV6-3 combines with J gene TRBJ2-5, with TRBD1 matching over 7 bases. The CDR3 spans 15 residues. With V trimmed by 5 bases and J by 5 bases, 11 bases remained unmatched. The germline V gene has CDR1 MNHEY and CDR2 SVGEGT. DNA of the CDR3: TGTGCCAGCAGTCGTCCCCGTGGACAGGTCGAGACCCAGTACTTC. Its protein is CASSRPRGQVETQYF.